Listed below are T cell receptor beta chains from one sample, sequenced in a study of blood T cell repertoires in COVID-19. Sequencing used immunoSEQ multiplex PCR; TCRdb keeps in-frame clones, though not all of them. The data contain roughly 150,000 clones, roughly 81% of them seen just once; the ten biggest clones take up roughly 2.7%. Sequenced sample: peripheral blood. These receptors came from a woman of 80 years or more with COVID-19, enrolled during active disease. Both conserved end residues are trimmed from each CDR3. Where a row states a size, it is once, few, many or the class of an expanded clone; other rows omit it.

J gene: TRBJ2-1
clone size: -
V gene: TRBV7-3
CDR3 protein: ASSLWATGSSYNEQF

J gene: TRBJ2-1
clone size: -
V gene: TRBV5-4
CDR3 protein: ASSVGLYNEQF

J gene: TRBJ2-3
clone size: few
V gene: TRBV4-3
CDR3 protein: ASSQDPVSGGARDTQY

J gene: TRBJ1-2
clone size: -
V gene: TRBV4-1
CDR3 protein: ASSQASGTVYNYGYT

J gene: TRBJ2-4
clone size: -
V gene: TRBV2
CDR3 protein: ASSGSGGVNIQY

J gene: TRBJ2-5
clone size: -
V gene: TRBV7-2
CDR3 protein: ASSLTGTSGETQY

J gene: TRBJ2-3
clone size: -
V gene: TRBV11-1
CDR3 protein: ASSPWLSTDTQY

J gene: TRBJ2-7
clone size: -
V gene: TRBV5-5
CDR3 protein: ASSPYPQGTTRQY

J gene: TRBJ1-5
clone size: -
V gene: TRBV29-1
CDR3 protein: SVAGGGNQPQH

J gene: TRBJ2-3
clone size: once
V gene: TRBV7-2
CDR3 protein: ASSRRTTYTDTQY

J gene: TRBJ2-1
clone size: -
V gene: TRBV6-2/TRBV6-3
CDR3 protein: ASSYSWASGTNEQF

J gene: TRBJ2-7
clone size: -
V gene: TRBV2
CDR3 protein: ASSITGYEQY

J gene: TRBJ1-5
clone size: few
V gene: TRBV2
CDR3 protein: ASQSGGLGNQPQH

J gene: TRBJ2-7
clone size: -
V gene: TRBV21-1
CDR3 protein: ASSKSGLASREQY

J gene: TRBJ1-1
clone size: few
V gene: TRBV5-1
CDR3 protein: ASSGTTDTEAF

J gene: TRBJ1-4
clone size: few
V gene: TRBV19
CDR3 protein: ASSIDRGNEKLF

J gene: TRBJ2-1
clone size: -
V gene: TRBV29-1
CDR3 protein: SALTSVEQF

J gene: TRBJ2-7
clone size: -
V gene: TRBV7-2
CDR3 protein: ASSLVVTSGVEQY

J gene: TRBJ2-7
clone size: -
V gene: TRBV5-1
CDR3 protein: ASSLLGVKEQY

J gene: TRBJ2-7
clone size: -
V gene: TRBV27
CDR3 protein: ASSRGGDLMGSYEQY

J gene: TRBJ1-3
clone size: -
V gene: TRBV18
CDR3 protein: ATSRMSEKSGNTIY

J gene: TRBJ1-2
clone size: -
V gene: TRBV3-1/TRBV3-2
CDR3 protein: ASSQGSGELGYT

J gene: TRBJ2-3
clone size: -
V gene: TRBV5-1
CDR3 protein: ASSLQSVGDTQY

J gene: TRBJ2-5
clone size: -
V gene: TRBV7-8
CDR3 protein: ASSRDSRETQY

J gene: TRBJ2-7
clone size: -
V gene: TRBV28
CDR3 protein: ASSYGFSEQY

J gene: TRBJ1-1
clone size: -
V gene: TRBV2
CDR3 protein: ASRQQPMNTEAF

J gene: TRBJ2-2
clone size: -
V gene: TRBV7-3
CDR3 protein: ASSLGVNTGELF

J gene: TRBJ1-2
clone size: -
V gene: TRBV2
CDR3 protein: ASSKTGENYGYT

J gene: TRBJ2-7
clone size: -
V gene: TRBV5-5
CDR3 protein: ASSFEQGIEQY

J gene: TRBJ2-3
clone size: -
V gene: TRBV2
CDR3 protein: ASSGTSGRGGTDTQY

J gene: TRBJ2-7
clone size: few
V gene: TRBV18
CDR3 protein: ASSQAGGRPEQY

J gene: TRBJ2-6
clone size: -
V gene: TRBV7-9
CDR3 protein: ASSLWYRVSSGANVLT

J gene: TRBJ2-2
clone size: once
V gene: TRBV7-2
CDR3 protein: ASTKRRGSGTGELF

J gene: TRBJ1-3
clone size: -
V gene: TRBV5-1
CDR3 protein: ASSFTGDSPGNTIY

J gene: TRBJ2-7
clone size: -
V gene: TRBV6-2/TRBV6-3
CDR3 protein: ASSYLWLQY

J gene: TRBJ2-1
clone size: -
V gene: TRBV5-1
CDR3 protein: ASTGLAGVLGEQF

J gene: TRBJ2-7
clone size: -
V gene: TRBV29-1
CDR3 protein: SVEQDTVLREQY

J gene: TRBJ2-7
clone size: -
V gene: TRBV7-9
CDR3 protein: ASSRWTSGMYEQY

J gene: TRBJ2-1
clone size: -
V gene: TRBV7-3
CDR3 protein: ASSLSPPGSGGANEQF

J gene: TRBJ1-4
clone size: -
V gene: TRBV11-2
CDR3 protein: ASSRGGVGEKLF

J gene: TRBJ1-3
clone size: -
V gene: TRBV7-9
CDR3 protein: ASRGQGSGNTIY

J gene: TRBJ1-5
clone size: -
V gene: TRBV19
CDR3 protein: ASSAHRDQPQH

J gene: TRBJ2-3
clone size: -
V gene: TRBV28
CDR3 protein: ASSSFIAGGSV

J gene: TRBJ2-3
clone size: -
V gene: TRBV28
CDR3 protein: ASSAQGYLDTQY

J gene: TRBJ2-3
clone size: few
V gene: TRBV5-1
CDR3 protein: ASSLAGVGTDTQY

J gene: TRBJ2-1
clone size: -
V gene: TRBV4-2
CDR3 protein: ASSPQAASGRNEQF

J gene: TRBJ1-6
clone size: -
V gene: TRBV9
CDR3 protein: ASSAGGTDNSPLH

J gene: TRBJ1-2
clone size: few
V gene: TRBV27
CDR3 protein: ASSLNRADYGYT

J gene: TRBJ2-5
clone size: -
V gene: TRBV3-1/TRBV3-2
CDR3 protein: ASSAFSGTQY

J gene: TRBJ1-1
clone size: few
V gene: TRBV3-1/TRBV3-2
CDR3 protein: ASSQEGGWTEAF

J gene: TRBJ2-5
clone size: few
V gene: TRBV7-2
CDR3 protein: ASSFYSAEETQY

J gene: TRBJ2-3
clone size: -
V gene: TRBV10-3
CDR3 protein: ATTQGAGTDTQY

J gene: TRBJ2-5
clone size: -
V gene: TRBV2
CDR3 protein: ASSESLLETQY

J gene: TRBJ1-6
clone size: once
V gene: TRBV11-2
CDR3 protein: ASSLGFGQGNSPLH

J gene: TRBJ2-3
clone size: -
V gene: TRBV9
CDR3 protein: ASSVDPLAGVKNTQY